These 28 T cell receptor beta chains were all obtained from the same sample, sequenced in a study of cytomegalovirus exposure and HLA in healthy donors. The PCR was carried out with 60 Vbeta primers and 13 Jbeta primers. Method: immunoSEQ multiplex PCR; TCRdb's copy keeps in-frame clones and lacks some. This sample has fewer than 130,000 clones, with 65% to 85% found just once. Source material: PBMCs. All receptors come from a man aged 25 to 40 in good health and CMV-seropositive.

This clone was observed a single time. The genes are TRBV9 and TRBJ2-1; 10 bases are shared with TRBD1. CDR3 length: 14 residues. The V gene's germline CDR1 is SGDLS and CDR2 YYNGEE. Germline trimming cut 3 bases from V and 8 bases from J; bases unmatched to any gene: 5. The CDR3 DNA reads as TGTGCCAGCAGCGGCCGGGACAGGGGAGATGAGCAGTTCTTC. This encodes CASSGRDRGDEQFF.

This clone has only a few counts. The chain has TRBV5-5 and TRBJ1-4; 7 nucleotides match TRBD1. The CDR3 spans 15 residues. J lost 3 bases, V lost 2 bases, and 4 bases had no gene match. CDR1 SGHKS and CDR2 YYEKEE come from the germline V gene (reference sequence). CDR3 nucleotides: TGTGCCAGCAGCTTACAGGGGATCCCTAATGAAAAACTGTTTTTT. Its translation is CASSLQGIPNEKLFF.

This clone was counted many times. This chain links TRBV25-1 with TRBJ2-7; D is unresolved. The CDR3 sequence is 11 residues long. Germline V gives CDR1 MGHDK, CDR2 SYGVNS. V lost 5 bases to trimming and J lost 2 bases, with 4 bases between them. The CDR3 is CASSSTYEQYF. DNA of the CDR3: TGTGCCAGCAGTTCCACCTACGAGCAGTACTTC.

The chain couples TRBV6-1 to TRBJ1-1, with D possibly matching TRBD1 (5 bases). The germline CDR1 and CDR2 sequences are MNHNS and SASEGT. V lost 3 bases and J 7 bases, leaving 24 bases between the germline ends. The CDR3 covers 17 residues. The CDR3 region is CASSDGGLVLGDNEAFF. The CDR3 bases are TGTGCCAGCAGTGACGGCGGCTTGGTGTTAGGGGATAATGAAGCTTTCTTT.

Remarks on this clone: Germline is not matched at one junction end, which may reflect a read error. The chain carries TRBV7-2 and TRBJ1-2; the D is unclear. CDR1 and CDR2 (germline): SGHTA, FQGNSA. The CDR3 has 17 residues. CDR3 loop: CASSYGVASWGDYGHTF. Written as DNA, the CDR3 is TGTGCCAGCAGTTACGGAGTGGCTAGTTGGGGAGACTATGGCCACACCTTC.

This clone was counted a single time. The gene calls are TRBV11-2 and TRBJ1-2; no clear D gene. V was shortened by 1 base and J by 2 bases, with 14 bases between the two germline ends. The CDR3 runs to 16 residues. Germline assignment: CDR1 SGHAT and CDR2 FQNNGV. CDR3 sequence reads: CASSLVLRERNYGYTF. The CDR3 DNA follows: TGTGCCAGCAGCTTAGTGCTCCGGGAGAGAAACTATGGCTACACCTTC. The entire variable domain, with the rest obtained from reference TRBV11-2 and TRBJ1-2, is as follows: EAGVAQSPRYKIIEKRQSVAFWCNPISGHATLYWYQQILGQGPKLLIQFQNNGVVDDSQLPKDRFSAERLKGVDSTLKIQPAKLEDSAVYLCASSLVLRERNYGYTFGSGTRLTVV.

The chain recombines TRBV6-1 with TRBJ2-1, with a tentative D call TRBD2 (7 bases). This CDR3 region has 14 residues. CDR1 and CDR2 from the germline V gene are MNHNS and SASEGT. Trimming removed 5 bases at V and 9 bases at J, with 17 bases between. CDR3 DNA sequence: TGTGCCAGCAGTACTTGGGGGGGCCTTGGTGAGCAGTTCTTC. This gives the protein CASSTWGGLGEQFF.

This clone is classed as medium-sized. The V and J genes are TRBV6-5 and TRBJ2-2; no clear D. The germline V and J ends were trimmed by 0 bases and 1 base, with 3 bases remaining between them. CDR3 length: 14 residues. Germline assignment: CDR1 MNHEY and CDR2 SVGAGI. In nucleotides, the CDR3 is TGTGCCAGCAGTTACTCTCGGAACACCGGGGAGCTGTTTTTT. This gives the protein CASSYSRNTGELFF.

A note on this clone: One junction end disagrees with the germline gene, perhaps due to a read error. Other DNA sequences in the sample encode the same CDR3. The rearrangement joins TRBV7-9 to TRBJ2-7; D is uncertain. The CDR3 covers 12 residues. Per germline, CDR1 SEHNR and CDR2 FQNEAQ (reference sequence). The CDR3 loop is CSSSLGPYEQYF. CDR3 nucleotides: TGTTCCAGCAGCTTAGGGCCTTACGAGCAGTACTTC.

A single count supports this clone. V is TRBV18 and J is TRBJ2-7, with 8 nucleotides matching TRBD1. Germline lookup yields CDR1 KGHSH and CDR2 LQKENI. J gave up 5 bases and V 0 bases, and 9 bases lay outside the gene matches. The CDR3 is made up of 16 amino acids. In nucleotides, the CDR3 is TGTGCCAGCTCACCACCCTCCAGGACAGGGATAAACGAGCAGTACTTC. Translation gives CASSPPSRTGINEQYF.

DNA of the CDR3: TGTGCCAGAAGCCTTTCGAGGGCTAGCGGGCAAAGATGCACTAGCACAGATACGCAGTATTTT. Amino acid sequence: CARSLSRASGQRCTSTDTQYF. The rearrangement joins TRBV5-3 to TRBJ2-3; TRBD2 matches 8 bases. Being an ORF, TRBV5-3 has a function that is uncertain. Trimming at V came to 4 bases and at J to 0 bases, leaving 22 bases not matched to a gene. There are 21 residues in the CDR3.

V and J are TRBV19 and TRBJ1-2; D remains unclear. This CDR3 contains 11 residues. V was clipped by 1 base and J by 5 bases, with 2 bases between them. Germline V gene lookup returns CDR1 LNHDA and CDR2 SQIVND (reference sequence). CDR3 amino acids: CASSIAYGYTF. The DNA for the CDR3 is TGTGCCAGTAGTATAGCGTATGGCTACACCTTC.

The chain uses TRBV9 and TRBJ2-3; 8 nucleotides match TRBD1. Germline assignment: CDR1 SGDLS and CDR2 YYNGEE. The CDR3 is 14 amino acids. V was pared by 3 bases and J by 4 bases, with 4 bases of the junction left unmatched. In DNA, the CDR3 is TGTGCCAGCAGCGGGGGACAGGTAGCAGATACGCAGTATTTT. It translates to CASSGGQVADTQYF. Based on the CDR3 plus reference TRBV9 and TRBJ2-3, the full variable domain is DSGVTQTPKHLITATGQRVTLRCSPRSGDLSVYWYQQSLDQGLQFLIQYYNGEERAKGNILERFSAQQFPDLHSELNLSSLELGDSALYFCASSGGQVADTQYFGPGTRLTVL.

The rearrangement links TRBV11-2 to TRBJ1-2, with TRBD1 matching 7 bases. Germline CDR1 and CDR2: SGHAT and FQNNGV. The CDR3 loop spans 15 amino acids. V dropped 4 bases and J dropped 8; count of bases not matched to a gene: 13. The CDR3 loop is CASSSSTTTGNGYTF. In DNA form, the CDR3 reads TGTGCCAGCAGCTCCTCCACTACGACAGGGAACGGCTACACCTTC.

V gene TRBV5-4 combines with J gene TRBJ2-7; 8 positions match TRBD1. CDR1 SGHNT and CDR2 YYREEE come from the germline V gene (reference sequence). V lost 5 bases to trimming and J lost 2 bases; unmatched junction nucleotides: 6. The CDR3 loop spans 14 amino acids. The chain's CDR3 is CASSLGQDTYEQYF. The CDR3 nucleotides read TGTGCCAGCAGTCTGGGACAGGATACCTACGAGCAGTACTTC. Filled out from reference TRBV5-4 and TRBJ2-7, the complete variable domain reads ETGVTQSPTHLIKTRGQQVTLRCSSQSGHNTVSWYQQALGQGPQFIFQYYREEENGRGNFPPRFSGLQFPNYSSELNVNALELDDSALYLCASSLGQDTYEQYFGPGTRLTVT.

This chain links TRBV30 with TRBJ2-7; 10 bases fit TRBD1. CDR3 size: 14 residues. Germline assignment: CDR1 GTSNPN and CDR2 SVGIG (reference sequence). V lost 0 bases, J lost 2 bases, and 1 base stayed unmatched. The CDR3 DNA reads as TGTGCCTGGAGTGTAGGGACAGGGGCCTACGAGCAGTACTTC. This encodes CAWSVGTGAYEQYF.

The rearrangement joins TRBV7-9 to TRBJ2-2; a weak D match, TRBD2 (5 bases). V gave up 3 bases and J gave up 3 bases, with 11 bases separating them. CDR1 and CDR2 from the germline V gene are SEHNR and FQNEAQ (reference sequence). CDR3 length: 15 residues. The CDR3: CASSFISGDTGELFF. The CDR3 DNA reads TGTGCCAGCAGCTTTATTTCCGGGGACACCGGGGAGCTGTTTTTT.

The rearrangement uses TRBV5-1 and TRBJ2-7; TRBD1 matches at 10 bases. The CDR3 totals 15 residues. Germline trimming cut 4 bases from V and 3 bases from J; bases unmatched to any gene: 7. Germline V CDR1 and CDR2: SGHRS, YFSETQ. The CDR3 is CASSLGTGENYEQYF. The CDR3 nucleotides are TGCGCCAGCAGCCTAGGGACAGGGGAGAACTACGAGCAGTACTTC.

CDR3 region: CASSVAGQPNYGYTF. DNA for the CDR3: TGTGCCAGCAGCGTAGCCGGACAGCCCAACTATGGCTACACCTTC. This rearrangement joins TRBV9 to TRBJ1-2; tentative D call: TRBD1 (6 bases). The CDR3 consists of 15 residues. The ends were cut back, 0 bases at V and 2 bases at J, with 11 bases in the middle. Germline-derived CDR1 and CDR2 are SGDLS and YYNGEE.

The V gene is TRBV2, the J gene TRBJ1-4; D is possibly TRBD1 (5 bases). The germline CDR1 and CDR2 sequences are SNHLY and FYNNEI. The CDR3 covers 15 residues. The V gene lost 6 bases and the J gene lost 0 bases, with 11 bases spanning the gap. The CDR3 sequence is CASSRVTTTNEKLFF. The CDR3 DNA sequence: TGTGCCAGCAGCAGGGTTACAACAACTAATGAAAAACTGTTTTTT. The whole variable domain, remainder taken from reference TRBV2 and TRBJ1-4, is EPEVTQTPSHQVTQMGQEVILRCVPISNHLYFYWYRQILGQKVEFLVSFYNNEISEKSEIFDDQFSVERPDGSNFTLKIRSTKLEDSAMYFCASSRVTTTNEKLFFGSGTQLSVL.

In DNA, the CDR3 is TGTGCCTGGAGTCGGGGGGGGGCGGTCAACGTCCTGACTTTC. It translates to CAWSRGGAVNVLTF. The chain uses TRBV30 and TRBJ2-6; 8 bases match TRBD2. The CDR3 loop spans 14 amino acids. Germline V lookup: CDR1 GTSNPN, CDR2 SVGIG (reference sequence). With 2 bases clipped from V and 9 bases from J, the junction kept 6 bases outside the gene matches.

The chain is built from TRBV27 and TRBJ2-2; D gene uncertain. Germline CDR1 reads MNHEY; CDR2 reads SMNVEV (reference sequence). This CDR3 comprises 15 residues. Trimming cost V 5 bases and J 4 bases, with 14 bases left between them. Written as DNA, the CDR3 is TGTGCCAGCAGTCCGGAAGATGAGGCCACCGGGGAGCTGTTTTTT. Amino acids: CASSPEDEATGELFF.

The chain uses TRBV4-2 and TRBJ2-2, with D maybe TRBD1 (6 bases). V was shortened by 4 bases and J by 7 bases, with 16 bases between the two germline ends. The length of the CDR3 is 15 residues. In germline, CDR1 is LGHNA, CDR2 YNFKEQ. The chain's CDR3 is CASSPGHPNLGELFF. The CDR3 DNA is TGTGCCAGCAGCCCGGGACACCCCAACCTCGGGGAGCTGTTTTTT.

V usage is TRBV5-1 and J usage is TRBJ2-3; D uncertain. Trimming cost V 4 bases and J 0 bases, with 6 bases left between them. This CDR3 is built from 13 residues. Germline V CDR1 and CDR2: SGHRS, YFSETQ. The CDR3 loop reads CASSPTSTDTQYF. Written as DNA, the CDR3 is TGCGCCAGCAGCCCGACTAGCACAGATACGCAGTATTTT.

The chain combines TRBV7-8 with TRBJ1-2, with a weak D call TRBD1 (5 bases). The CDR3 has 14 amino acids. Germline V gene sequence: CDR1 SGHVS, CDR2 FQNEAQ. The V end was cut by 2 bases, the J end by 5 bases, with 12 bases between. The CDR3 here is CASSLIDSLYGYTF. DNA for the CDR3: TGTGCCAGCAGCTTAATTGACAGCCTTTATGGCTACACCTTC.

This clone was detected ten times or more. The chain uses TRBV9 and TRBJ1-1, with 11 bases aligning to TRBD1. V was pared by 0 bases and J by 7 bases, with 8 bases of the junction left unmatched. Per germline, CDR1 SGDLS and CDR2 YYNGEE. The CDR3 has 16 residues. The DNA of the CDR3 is TGTGCCAGCAGCGTAGGAATTGGGACAGGGGGTCATGAAGCTTTCTTT. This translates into CASSVGIGTGGHEAFF.

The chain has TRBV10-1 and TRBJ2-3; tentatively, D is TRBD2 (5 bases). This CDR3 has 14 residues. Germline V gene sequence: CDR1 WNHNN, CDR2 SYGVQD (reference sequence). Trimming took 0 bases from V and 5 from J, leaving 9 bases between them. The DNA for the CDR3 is TGCGCCAGCAGTGAGTCGCGGGTGCTAGATACGCAGTATTTT. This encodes CASSESRVLDTQYF.

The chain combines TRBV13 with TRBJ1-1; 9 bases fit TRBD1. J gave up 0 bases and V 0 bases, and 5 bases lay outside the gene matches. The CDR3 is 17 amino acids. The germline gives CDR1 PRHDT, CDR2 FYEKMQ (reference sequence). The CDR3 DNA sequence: TGTGCCAGCAGCTTAGGGGACAGGGGCACGATGAACACTGAAGCTTTCTTT. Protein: CASSLGDRGTMNTEAFF.